The 17 T cell receptor beta chains below come from one sample, sequenced in a study of blood T cell dynamics during melanoma immunotherapy. This table comes from immunoSEQ multiplex PCR, and its TCRdb copy is limited to in-frame clones, with some not included. Among some 15,000 clones listed, less than 85% were seen once. Time point given: pre-treatment baseline. The material was blood, obtained from a patient treated with checkpoint blockade. The receptors derive from a human donor with melanoma.

The gene calls are TRBV11-3 and TRBJ2-7; 8 nucleotides align to TRBD1. This CDR3 contains 16 residues. Germline CDR1 is SGHNT and CDR2 is YENEEA. Losses at the gene ends were 5 bases for V and 2 bases for J; bases not matched to a gene: 11. CDR3 region: CASSGGQDGSPYEQYF. The CDR3 bases are TGTGCCAGCAGCGGGGGACAGGACGGATCTCCCTACGAGCAGTACTTC.

The chain is built from TRBV6-1 and TRBJ2-4; 10 bases map to TRBD1. Germline loops: CDR1 MNHNS, CDR2 SASEGT. This CDR3 comprises 19 residues. V lost 3 bases and J lost 0; bases outside the gene matches: 11. CDR3: CASSDQTGGAAGAKNIQYF. The CDR3 DNA is TGTGCCAGCAGTGACCAGACAGGGGGCGCAGCCGGAGCCAAAAACATTCAGTACTTC.

The V call is TRBV30, the J call TRBJ2-7; D is possibly TRBD1 (5 bases). Germline V gene sequence: CDR1 GTSNPN, CDR2 SVGIG (reference sequence). V lost 4 bases and J 0 bases, leaving 16 bases between the germline ends. This CDR3 spans 15 amino acids. CDR3 DNA sequence: TGTGCCTGGAAGGACCGGCAGGGCAACTCCTACGAGCAGTACTTC. Its protein product is CAWKDRQGNSYEQYF.

The chain recombines TRBV9 with TRBJ1-1; TRBD1 is a possible D gene (6 bases). There are 15 residues in the CDR3. Germline-derived CDR1 and CDR2 are SGDLS and YYNGEE. V was shortened by 0 bases and J by 0 bases, with 9 bases between the two germline ends. CDR3 in DNA: TGTGCCAGCAGCGTAGCGGGGGCGTTGAACACTGAAGCTTTCTTT. Residues: CASSVAGALNTEAFF.

This sequence joins TRBV5-1 and TRBJ2-3, with D possibly being TRBD2 (7 bases). The CDR3 is made up of 15 amino acids. V was trimmed by 3 bases and J by 7 bases, leaving 18 bases between them. CDR1 and CDR2 from the germline V gene are SGHRS and YFSETQ. The CDR3 loop reads CASSSEPGGANTQYF. The CDR3 nucleotides read TGCGCCAGCAGCTCTGAACCGGGGGGCGCGAATACGCAGTATTTT.

V is TRBV4-3 and J is TRBJ2-7; D is ambiguous. The CDR3 totals 13 residues. Germline-derived CDR1 and CDR2 are LGHNA and YSLEER. V lost 0 bases and J lost 6, with 9 bases in between. CDR3 sequence reads: CASSQDQAVEQYF. Here the CDR3 DNA reads TGCGCCAGCAGCCAAGATCAGGCAGTCGAGCAGTACTTC.

The chain carries TRBV5-1 and TRBJ1-5; D is unresolved. This CDR3 is 15 amino acids long. Germline CDR1 and CDR2: SGHRS and YFSETQ. The V end lost 4 bases, the J end lost 6 bases, and 17 bases lay between the germline ends. In nucleotides, the CDR3 is TGCGCCAGCAGCCATAACGGTGGGAGTGGTCAGCCCCAGCATTTT. Residues: CASSHNGGSGQPQHF.

This sequence joins TRBV9 and TRBJ1-1; 8 positions match TRBD1. Unmatched junction bases numbered 3, after V lost 1 base and J lost 1 base. This CDR3 is built from 15 residues. Germline V gene data show CDR1 as SGDLS and CDR2 as YYNGEE. The CDR3, as DNA: TGTGCCAGCAGCGTATTCCAGGGGGCGAACACTGAAGCTTTCTTT. Its translation: CASSVFQGANTEAFF. Drawing the rest from reference TRBV9 and TRBJ1-1, the complete variable domain is DSGVTQTPKHLITATGQRVTLRCSPRSGDLSVYWYQQSLDQGLQFLIQYYNGEERAKGNILERFSAQQFPDLHSELNLSSLELGDSALYFCASSVFQGANTEAFFGQGTRLTVV.

This chain's CDR3 is CGEVEANYGYTF. DNA for the CDR3: TGTGGAGAGGTTGAAGCTAACTATGGCTACACCTTC. V usage is TRBV7-9 and J usage is TRBJ1-2; D call uncertain. CDR3 length: 12 amino acids. Germline V CDR1 and CDR2: SEHNR, FQNEAQ (reference sequence).

This rearrangement joins TRBV2 to TRBJ2-3; possibly TRBD1 for D (6 bases). The CDR3 is made up of 15 amino acids. Trimming removed 6 bases at V and 4 bases at J, with 17 bases between. Per germline, CDR1 SNHLY and CDR2 FYNNEI. Written as DNA, the CDR3 is TGTGCCAGCAGATCCTGGGGGCAATCGGCAGATACGCAGTATTTT. Protein: CASRSWGQSADTQYF.

The CDR3 nucleotides are TGTGCCAGTAGTGGACTAGCGGGGGCTTCGGATACGCAGTATTTT. It yields the protein CASSGLAGASDTQYF. V is TRBV19 and J is TRBJ2-3; 13 bases line up with TRBD2. The junction had 5 bases not matched to a gene; V was cut back by 5 bases and J by 6 bases. CDR1 LNHDA and CDR2 SQIVND come from the germline V gene (reference sequence). The CDR3 is 15 residues long.

The chain's CDR3 is CASSSQAGEDTQYF. DNA for the CDR3: TGTGCCAGCAGCTCCCAAGCAGGGGAGGATACGCAGTATTTT. V is TRBV7-2 and J is TRBJ2-3; maybe TRBD1 (6 bases). The CDR3 runs to 14 residues. The V gene lost 4 bases and the J gene lost 6 bases, with 14 bases spanning the gap. CDR1 and CDR2 from the germline V gene are SGHTA and FQGNSA. The full variable domain, completed using reference TRBV7-2 and TRBJ2-3, is GAGVSQSPSNKVTEKGKDVELRCDPISGHTALYWYRQSLGQGLEFLIYFQGNSAPDKSGLPSDRFSAERTGGSVSTLTIQRTQQEDSAVYLCASSSQAGEDTQYFGPGTRLTVL.

The chain has TRBV5-1 and TRBJ2-1; D not certain. CDR1 is SGHRS and CDR2 is YFSETQ in the germline V gene. V shed 4 bases and J shed 3 bases, with 23 bases lying between them. The CDR3 has 18 residues. CDR3 in amino acids: CASSSPSLGKKHYNEQFF. DNA for the CDR3: TGCGCCAGCAGCAGCCCCTCCTTGGGGAAAAAGCACTACAATGAGCAGTTCTTC.

The chain couples TRBV7-9 to TRBJ2-1; perhaps TRBD1 as D (5 bases). The germline V gene encodes CDR1 SEHNR and CDR2 FQNEAQ (reference sequence). Trimming took 5 bases from V and 7 from J, leaving 9 bases between them. The CDR3 is 12 residues long. The CDR3 nucleotides read TGTGCCAGCAGCACAGACAGTAATGAGCAGTTCTTC. Translating gives CASSTDSNEQFF.

This sequence joins TRBV7-2 and TRBJ2-7; 12 nucleotides match TRBD2. Germline V gene sequence: CDR1 SGHTA, CDR2 FQGNSA. CDR3 length: 18 residues. The V gene end was trimmed by 5 bases and the J gene end by 0 bases; junction bases not matched to a gene: 11. The CDR3 here is CASSRTSGTGPNSYEQYF. CDR3 DNA sequence: TGTGCCAGCAGCCGGACTAGCGGGACTGGGCCCAACTCCTACGAGCAGTACTTC.

V gene TRBV19 combines with J gene TRBJ2-3; 8 bases are shared with TRBD2. This CDR3 is 14 amino acids long. The V gene end was trimmed by 9 bases and the J gene end by 6 bases; junction bases not matched to a gene: 11. The germline gives CDR1 LNHDA, CDR2 SQIVND (reference sequence). The CDR3 bases are TGTGCCAGCGATGGTCGGGGGGGATCGGATACGCAGTATTTT. Its translation is CASDGRGGSDTQYF.

J is TRBJ1-6 and V is TRBV4-3, with D perhaps TRBD1 (5 bases). The CDR3 is 16 amino acids. CDR1 and CDR2 from the germline V gene are LGHNA and YSLEER. Between the trimmed V and J ends, which lost 0 bases and 9 bases, there was a span of 15 bases. CDR3 nucleotides: TGCGCCAGCAGCCAAGATGGAACCCAGGGAGGTTCACCCCTCCACTTT. It specifies CASSQDGTQGGSPLHF.